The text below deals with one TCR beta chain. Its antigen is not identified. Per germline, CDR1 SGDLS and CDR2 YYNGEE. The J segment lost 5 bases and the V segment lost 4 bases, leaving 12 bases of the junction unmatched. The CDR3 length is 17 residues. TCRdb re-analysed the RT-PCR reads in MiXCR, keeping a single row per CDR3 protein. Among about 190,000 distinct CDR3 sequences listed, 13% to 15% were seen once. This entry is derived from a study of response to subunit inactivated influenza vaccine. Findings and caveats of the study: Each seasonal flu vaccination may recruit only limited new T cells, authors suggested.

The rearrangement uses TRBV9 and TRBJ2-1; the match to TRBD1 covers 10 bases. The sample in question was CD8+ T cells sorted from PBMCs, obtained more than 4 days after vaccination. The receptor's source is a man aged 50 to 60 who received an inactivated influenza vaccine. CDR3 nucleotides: TGTGCCAGCAGCTCCCCCCGCGACAGGGGGCCCGACAATGAGCAGTTCTTC. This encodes CASSSPRDRGPDNEQFF.